The present entry profiles one TCR beta chain with its context. The antigen is undetermined. Donors had nominal health at sampling but likely had unrecorded immune exposures. In the PCR, 60 Vbeta and 13 Jbeta primers were used. TCRdb's copy holds only in-frame clones and misses some; the assay was immunoSEQ multiplex PCR. The sample consists of about 240,000 clones, 78% of them appearing once. The germline gives CDR1 SGHVS, CDR2 FQNEAQ. This CDR3 region has 17 residues. J gave up 0 bases and V 1 base, and 3 bases lay outside the gene matches. This sample stems from a study of cytomegalovirus exposure and HLA in healthy donors. General observations from the study: Reportedly, a later analysis found an Asian-associated ancestry cluster had fewer N-insertions than the roughly 700-donor mean. Later analysis showed TCR association rates varying by HLA locus, highest for DRB1 and lowest for HLA-C. The study reported that TCR beta sequences accurately predicted HLA-A and HLA-B alleles in most subjects.

Sequencing was carried out using PBMCs. This sequence originates from a boy aged 5-17 years in good health and CMV-seronegative. The chain combines TRBV7-8 with TRBJ2-3, with TRBD2 matching over 11 bases. The CDR3 DNA reads as TGTGCCAGCAGCTTAGTACTAGCGGGAGTTAGCACAGATACGCAGTATTTT. The encoded protein is CASSLVLAGVSTDTQYF. The full variable domain, completed using reference TRBV7-8 and TRBJ2-3, is GAGVSQSPRYKVAKRGQDVALRCDPISGHVSLFWYQQALGQGPEFLTYFQNEAQLDKSGLPSDRFFAERPEGSVSTLKIQRTQQEDSAVYLCASSLVLAGVSTDTQYFGPGTRLTVL.